Below are 3 T cell receptor beta chains sequenced from a single sample in a study of CD8 T cells in ankylosing spondylitis. MiXCR was run by TCRdb on the 5' RACE reads, yielding one entry per CDR3 protein. The sample has about 400,000 distinct CDR3 sequences, 20% to 25% seen once. Sequencing used blood, either unsorted or a sorted T cell fraction (not recorded which). Source of these receptors: a male donor with ankylosing spondylitis or in good health (not recorded which).

Many counts were recorded for this clonotype. The rearrangement links TRBV29-1 to TRBJ2-1; 11 positions match TRBD2. The CDR3 spans 17 residues. Germline CDR1 is SQVTM and CDR2 is ANQGSEA. J was trimmed by 0 bases and V by 3 bases; bases with no gene match: 7. The CDR3 here is CSVDSSGGMSSYNEQFF. The CDR3 bases are TGCAGCGTTGATTCTAGCGGGGGGATGAGCTCCTACAATGAGCAGTTCTTC.

This clonotype showed up just a few times. The chain combines TRBV11-2 with TRBJ2-3; D is tentatively TRBD1 or TRBD2 (5 bases each). The CDR3 totals 16 residues. From germline, CDR1 is SGHAT and CDR2 FQNNGV. Between the trimmed V and J ends, which lost 1 base and 2 bases, there was a span of 13 bases. CDR3: CASSLGHEGLTDTQYF. The CDR3 DNA reads TGTGCCAGCAGCTTAGGCCACGAGGGGCTCACAGATACGCAGTATTTT.

This clonotype was detected only a few times. The chain joins TRBV12-3 or TRBV12-4 to TRBJ1-1, with D possibly TRBD1 on 5 matching bases. V lost 3 bases, J lost 4 bases, and 18 bases lay in between. This CDR3 is built from 16 residues. The CDR3 here is CASSFGLGRGSTEAFF. In DNA form, the CDR3 reads TGTGCCAGCAGTTTCGGACTGGGACGGGGGAGCACTGAAGCTTTCTTT.